This T cell receptor beta chain was obtained from a study of blood T cell repertoires in COVID-19. Looking at the study overall: Material from acute and convalescent COVID-19 was sourced from the United States, Italy and Spain. PBMCs, B-cell-depleted T cells, or T cells provided the cDNA or gDNA that made up the material.

The junction had 6 bases not matched to a gene; V was cut back by 6 bases and J by 0 bases. This CDR3 has 15 residues. Per germline, CDR1 SQVTM and CDR2 ANQGSEA. In the original workflow: Quantification of nucleated cells was approximated via reference gene primer amplification. Measured with immunoSEQ multiplex PCR; TCRdb has only the in-frame clones, and not every one. The DNA was the basis for D and trimming; V, J and clone size are from that table. The top ten hold 0.94% of the sample, which has around 250,000 clones, about nine tenths seen once. The sample holds one count of this clone. The V call is TRBV29-1, the J call TRBJ1-5; TRBD1 agrees at 9 bases. This receptor was identified in a woman between 40 and 50 years old who had recovered from COVID-19. The material sequenced was peripheral blood. CDR3: CSVGTGSDSNQPQHF. Written as DNA, the CDR3 is TGCAGCGTCGGGACAGGGTCGGATAGCAATCAGCCCCAGCATTTT.